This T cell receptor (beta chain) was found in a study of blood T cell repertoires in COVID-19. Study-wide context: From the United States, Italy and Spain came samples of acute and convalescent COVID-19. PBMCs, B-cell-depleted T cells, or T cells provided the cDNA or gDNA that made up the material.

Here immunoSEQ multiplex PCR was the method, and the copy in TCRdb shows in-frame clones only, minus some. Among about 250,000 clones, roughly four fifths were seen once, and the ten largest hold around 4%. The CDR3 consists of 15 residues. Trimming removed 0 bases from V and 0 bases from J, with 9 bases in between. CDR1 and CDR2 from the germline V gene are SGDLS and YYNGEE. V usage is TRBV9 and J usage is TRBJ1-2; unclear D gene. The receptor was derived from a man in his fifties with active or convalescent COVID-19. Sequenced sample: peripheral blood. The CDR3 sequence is CASSVDPSANYGYTF. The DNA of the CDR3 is TGTGCCAGCAGCGTAGACCCATCGGCTAACTATGGCTACACCTTC.